Given below is one TCR beta chain in context. The sample holds one count of this clone. What antigen it recognizes has not been identified. The record has no base qualities; no much larger clone is one base away. This specimen belongs to a study of cytomegalovirus exposure and HLA in healthy donors (dated by TCRdb to between 2016 and 2019). Turning to the overall study: An earlier analysis of several hundred of the donors reported approximately 300 Gb of sequence data and 117 million unique TCR beta sequences obtained from approximately 180 million T cells. Around 320 gigabases of sequencing data and tens of millions of unique TCR sequences were included in an early release covering roughly 600 HLA-typed donors. Of the roughly 400 genotyped donors, around 81% fell in the genetic ancestry cluster associated with self-reported Caucasian donors. The study aimed to test whether signatures of past pathogen exposure could be identified by cataloging public T cell receptors. Using immunosequencing, the study profiled T cell repertoires from about 610 subjects and related those repertoires to cytomegalovirus serostatus. Besides the first cohort of 666 subjects, a separate validation cohort made up of 120 different subjects was used. To predict cytomegalovirus infection status, the study brought together high-throughput TCR immunosequencing, statistical association of individual TCRs with disease status, and machine learning. To study patterns of TCR occurrence, a later analysis re-analyzed previously published TCR beta repertoires from several hundred donors and added high-resolution HLA genotyping. In the later analysis, no new phenotypic data were used to find candidate immune exposures; instead, reliance was placed on TCR beta sequences and their occurrence across donors. In an earlier analysis of several hundred of the donors, high-throughput TCR beta sequencing was used to judge whether each TCR beta V gene segment behaved as functional or pseudogenic. Donor age, sex, ethnicity and CMV serostatus were collected together with the repertoire data. A later genetic analysis took genome-wide SNP genotypes for about 60% of the roughly 670 donors and used that subset as a discovery cohort. Every repertoire in the discovery cohort had been generated on one and the same sequencing platform. HLA typing covered class I and class II loci at four-digit resolution. Typing coverage differed by locus: A, B, C, DRB1 and DQB1 were typed in roughly 629-630 donors, DQA1 in about 510, DPA1 in 600 to 610, and DPB1 in 472. Because of strong linkage in the cohort, roughly five DR-DQ haplotypes were treated as single units for association and clustering. Among 300 to 450 genotyped donors of the cohort, an average of about 240,000 unique TCR beta nucleotide sequences were sequenced per donor, approximately 20% of them non-productive.

General study outcomes and caveats: In a later genetic analysis, a missense DCLRE1C variant was associated with V-gene and J-gene trimming of TCR beta chains, and the association was replicated in an independent cohort. Most TCR sequences were observed very rarely across donors, whereas some public TCRs were present in many individuals. Roughly uniform sequencing depth across donors was assumed in presence/absence analyses, although this assumption may not hold. A few of the identified cytomegalovirus-associated TCR beta chains were confirmed in vitro to be specific for cytomegalovirus antigens. In both the original and validation cohorts, the classifier was reported to diagnose cytomegalovirus status with high specificity and sensitivity. A further reported finding was that TCR beta sequences accurately predicted the HLA-A and HLA-B alleles for most subjects in the first cohort. At a false discovery rate of 0.05, a later analysis linked 16,951 TCR beta sequences to specific HLA alleles. A later analysis found that HLA-associated TCR beta chains were more clonally expanded and had lower generation probabilities than equally common non-associated chains. A cluster of highly shared sequence variants was judged likely to represent a technical artifact of the sequencing pipeline. According to a later analysis, TCR association rates differed among HLA loci, with DRB1 alleles showing the most associated TCRs and HLA-C alleles showing the fewest. Broadly in line with IMGT annotations, most TCR beta V segments showed up in productive rearrangements about 90% or about 30% of the time in an earlier analysis of 587 of the donors. Because some donors lacked HLA typing at each locus, the association tests relied only on the typed subset. The authors suggested that the approach could potentially be generalized to other disease states and immunological phenotypes. Correlated functional status among segregating V segments might reflect linkage disequilibrium, but an unknown experimental factor could not be ruled out. Several of the top co-occurrence clusters appeared to be linked to parvovirus B19, influenza, CMV and Epstein-Barr virus, according to a later analysis. The only immune exposure information available for the cohort was CMV serostatus. Some IMGT-functional V segments, including TRBV6-2 and TRBV6-3, could not be distinguished by the 87-base-pair reads and were therefore excluded. This cohort had only TCR beta chains sequenced, and the lack of alpha or paired-chain data limited which features could be detected. When HLA alleles, especially DR and DQ, strongly co-occurred, TCR associations were difficult to assign to individual alleles. According to a later analysis, most CMV-associated TCR beta chains appeared to be HLA-restricted, and the HLA associations seemed to be driven largely by CMV exposure. Because counts were too low, around 17 rarely observed V segments, including chromosome 9 orphons, were left out of the earlier analysis of a few hundred of the donors. A total of roughly 160 TCR beta chains were listed by the study as associated with cytomegalovirus. In a later genetic analysis, fewer N-insertions in productive TCRs were reported among donors in an Asian-associated ancestry cluster than the approximately 710-donor mean.

The germline V gene yields MDHEN for CDR1 and SYDVKM for CDR2. V ends up 7 bases short and J 12 bases short, with an unmatched junction base count of 9. The CDR3 contains 12 residues, cysteine and phenylalanine counted. Only the CDR3 region is kept as DNA, spanning 36 bases read in frame from base 1. In total, about 650 healthy bone marrow donors made up the cohort. At the time of sampling, all cohort members were nominally healthy, though unrecorded immune exposures were likely present. The donor tested CMV seronegative and was one of the 352 seronegative cohort members. Every donor gave a peripheral blood sample, and the peripheral blood mononuclear cells from that sample were used for TCR beta sequencing. The Qiagen DNeasy Blood Extraction Kit was used to extract genomic DNA from the blood cell samples. Libraries were made using the immunoSEQ multiplex PCR assay. A mixture of 60 forward primers for TCR Vbeta segments and 13 reverse primers for TCR Jbeta segments was used in the multiplex PCR. Amplification of the CDR3 region of rearranged TCR beta genes was performed with a multiplex PCR assay on genomic DNA. On the Illumina HiSeq System, the amplified TCR beta libraries were sequenced as 87-base-pair reads. On the authors' methods: Across the 600 to 700 repertoires, a later analysis counted 80 million or so unique TCR beta chains, 8.5 million to 12 million of which were shared by at least two donors. A nearest-neighbor algorithm error-corrected the raw reads and collapsed the reads into unique sequences, merging closely related sequences to remove PCR and sequencing errors. Alignment of CDR3 sequences to IMGT reference sequences was used to assign V, D and J gene segments. Each retained sequence needed at least a six-nucleotide match to both a V gene segment and a J gene segment. Rearrangements were classified as productive when the CDR3 lacked stop codons and remained in frame with V and J, and all other rearrangements were classified as non-productive. CDR3 was defined by IMGT convention, running from the second conserved V-encoded cysteine to the conserved J-encoded phenylalanine. In an earlier analysis of 500 to 650 of the donors, sequences lacking an unambiguous match to a single V gene segment were excluded. In an earlier analysis of some 590 of the donors, V segments were called functional above 56.7% productive rearrangements and were called segregating when the between-donor standard deviation exceeded 5%. A statistical classification framework was built to diagnose cytomegalovirus status from the catalog of TCR beta chain sequences. A later analysis assigned V and J genes by comparing TCR nucleotide sequences with IMGT/GENE-DB human TR gene sequences. The TCRdist pipeline was used in a later analysis to assign CDR3 sequences and most-parsimonious VDJ recombination scenarios. In a later analysis, each TCR beta chain was defined by its CDR3 amino acid sequence together with its V-gene family, and reads without a unique V-gene family were excluded. A later analysis removed several hundred highly shared, low-generation-probability nucleotide sequences to deal with suspected cross-contamination and a sequencing artifact. In a later analysis, a clonal expansion index for each public chain was calculated from normalized within-repertoire ranks of inferred template counts. Generation probabilities in a later analysis came from a VDJ recombination model fitted to out-of-frame rearrangements, and those results were checked against IGoR. Hypergeometric tests were used in a later analysis to score TCR-TCR, TCR-HLA and TCR-CMV co-occurrence, with a repertoire-size bias correction applied to the TCR pairs. A later analysis estimated false discovery rates by permuting HLA or CMV assignments 20 times. A later analysis grouped co-occurring TCRs with DBSCAN, adding TCRdist sequence similarity when clustering within HLA-allele-positive subsets. Repertoires with fewer than 30,000 or more than 120,000 public chains, plus five repertoires with anomalous nucleotide sharing, were excluded from co-occurrence clustering. TCRdb took this table from immuneACCESS and kept in-frame rearrangements with V and J called. Such tables lack part of the clones; where checked against another copy, unresolved V genes explain under half of the gap, and the rest is unexplained. The DNA was the basis for D and trimming; V, J and clone size are from that table. Present in this sample are about 180,000 clones, about 82% of which were seen just once. Together, the top ten hold around 1.6% of the sample.

The source is a man younger than 35 in good health and CMV-seronegative. The rearrangement combines TRBV28 with TRBJ1-2; 9 of the junction bases match TRBD1. Sample: PBMCs. The DNA sequence is given as TGTGCCAGCAAGTTGGGACAGGGAGGTAACACCTTC. The encoded protein is CASKLGQGGNTF.